This T cell receptor (beta chain) was retrieved from a study of T cell changes during pregnancy in multiple sclerosis. The germline CDR1 and CDR2 sequences are SGHDT and YYEEEE. The CDR3 runs to 13 residues. The germline V and J ends were trimmed by 2 bases and 1 base, with 6 bases remaining between them. Data came from immunoSEQ multiplex PCR; TCRdb stores just in-frame clones and leaves some out. The data show about 66,000 clones, roughly 90% seen once. The chain links TRBV5-6 to TRBJ1-2; possible D gene TRBD1, 6 bases. The sample consisted of CD8+ T cells from peripheral blood mononuclear cells, taken before pregnancy. The sequence came from a female donor with multiple sclerosis, enrolled in a pregnancy study. The CDR3 sequence is CASSLQGNYGYTF. In DNA, the CDR3 is TGTGCCAGCAGCTTACAGGGTAACTATGGCTACACCTTC.